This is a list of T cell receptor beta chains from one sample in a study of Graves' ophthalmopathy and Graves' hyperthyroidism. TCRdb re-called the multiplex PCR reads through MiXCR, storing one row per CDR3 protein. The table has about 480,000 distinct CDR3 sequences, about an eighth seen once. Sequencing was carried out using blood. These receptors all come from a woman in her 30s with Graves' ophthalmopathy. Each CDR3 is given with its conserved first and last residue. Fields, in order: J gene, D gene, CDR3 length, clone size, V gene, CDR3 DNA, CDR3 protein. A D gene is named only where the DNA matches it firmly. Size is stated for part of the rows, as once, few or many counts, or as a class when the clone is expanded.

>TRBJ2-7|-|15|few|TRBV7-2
TGTGCCAGCAGCTTAGTCTTGGGGGAACTATACGAGCAGTACTTC
CASSLVLGELYEQYF
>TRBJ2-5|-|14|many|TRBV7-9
TGTGCCAGCAGCTTACAGGGGCATCAAGAGACCCAGTACTTC
CASSLQGHQETQYF
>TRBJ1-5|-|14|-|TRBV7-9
TGTGCCAGCAGCCACACGGGGGACTATCAGCCCCAGCATTTT
CASSHTGDYQPQHF
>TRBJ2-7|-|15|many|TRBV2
TGTGCCAGCATCCCCAGGGGGGCTTACTCCTACGAGCAGTACTTC
CASIPRGAYSYEQYF
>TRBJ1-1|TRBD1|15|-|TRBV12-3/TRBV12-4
TGTGCCAGCAGCCCCCAGGGACAGCTTAACACTGAAGCTTGCTTT
CASSPQGQLNTEACF
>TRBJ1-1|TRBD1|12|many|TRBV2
TGTGCCAGCAGTGGGACAGGGGTTGAAGCTTTCTTT
CASSGTGVEAFF
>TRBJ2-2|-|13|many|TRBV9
TGTGCCAGCAGCGTAGATTGGGGCCGGGAGCTGTTTTTT
CASSVDWGRELFF
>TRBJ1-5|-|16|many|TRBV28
TGTGCCAGCAGTTTAGCCGACATTCGGGTCAATCAGCCCCAGCATTTT
CASSLADIRVNQPQHF
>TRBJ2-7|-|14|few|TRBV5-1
TGCGCCAGCAGCCCTTACAGGAGCTCCTACGAGCAGTACTTC
CASSPYRSSYEQYF
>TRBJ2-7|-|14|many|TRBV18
TGTGCCAGCTCACCACCGAGGGGGGGCCACGAGCAGTACTTC
CASSPPRGGHEQYF
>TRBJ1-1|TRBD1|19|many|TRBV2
TGTGCCAGCAGTGCCCGAACTAGGACAGGGGGCGGTTTCGACACTGAAGCTTTCTTT
CASSARTRTGGGFDTEAFF